This T cell receptor beta chain was obtained from a study of CD8+ T cells in alopecia areata. Across the study: Treated patients were dosed with oral tofacitinib, taking 5 to 10 mg twice daily.

V lost 2 bases and J lost 4, with 8 bases in between. CDR1 and CDR2 from the germline V gene are MNHEY and SMNVEV (reference sequence). The CDR3 is made up of 13 amino acids. General study findings and limits: Uncertainty about whether baseline CD8+ expansion is linked to response remains, with one nonresponder. Under tofacitinib, fewer expanded CD8+ clones appeared among the top 100 scalp clones. During tofacitinib treatment, many expanded lesional clones remained in scalp and blood.

As for treatment: oral pan-JAK inhibitor, 5-10 mg twice daily. Following RNA extraction, reverse transcription yielded cDNA that acted as the sequencing template. Sequencing was performed with immunoSEQ multiplex PCR; in TCRdb, only in-frame clones are kept and a portion is missing. The sample lists over 150,000 clones; 53% were seen once. Details on this clone: Its antigen remains unidentified.

Specimen: CD8+ T cells sorted from blood, collected at week 24, from a patient treated with tofacitinib. The chain has TRBV27 and TRBJ1-1, with a tentative D call TRBD1 (5 bases). This receptor was taken from a human donor with alopecia areata. In nucleotides, the CDR3 is TGTGCCAGCAGTTTAAGGGGAAGCACTGAAGCTTTCTTT. It specifies CASSLRGSTEAFF.